This record looks at one TCR beta chain sequence and its context. The CDR3 end lies 3 residues beyond the end of the read and is filled in from the germline J gene. These data belong to a study of T cells in women clearing cervical HPV infection. Germline-derived CDR1 and CDR2 are SGHTS and YDEGEE. V lost 9 bases to trimming and J lost 0 bases; unmatched junction nucleotides: 7. The CDR3 is made up of 15 amino acids. Generated by immunoSEQ multiplex PCR, the TCRdb table keeps only in-frame clones and is missing some. The record lists about 14,000 clones, of which the ten most abundant hold 7.5% to 8.5%.

The clonotype comes from a woman aged 18 to 75 with a cervical HPV16 infection that either progressed to CIN3+ or cleared (not recorded which). The chain links TRBV5-8 to TRBJ2-1; 9 bases are shared with TRBD2. Sequenced: blood buffy coat. The sequenced CDR3 bases are TGTGCCACTAAACTAGCGGGCGGCTCCTACAATGAG. Amino acid sequence: CATKLAGGSYNE. The CDR3 as a whole reads CATKLAGGSYNEQFF. The full variable domain, rest sourced from reference TRBV5-8 and TRBJ2-1, is EAGVTQSPTHLIKTRGQQATLRCSPISGHTSVYWYQQALGLGLQFLLWYDEGEERNRGNFPPRFSGRQFPNYSSELNVNALELEDSALYLCATKLAGGSYNEQFFGPGTRLTVL.